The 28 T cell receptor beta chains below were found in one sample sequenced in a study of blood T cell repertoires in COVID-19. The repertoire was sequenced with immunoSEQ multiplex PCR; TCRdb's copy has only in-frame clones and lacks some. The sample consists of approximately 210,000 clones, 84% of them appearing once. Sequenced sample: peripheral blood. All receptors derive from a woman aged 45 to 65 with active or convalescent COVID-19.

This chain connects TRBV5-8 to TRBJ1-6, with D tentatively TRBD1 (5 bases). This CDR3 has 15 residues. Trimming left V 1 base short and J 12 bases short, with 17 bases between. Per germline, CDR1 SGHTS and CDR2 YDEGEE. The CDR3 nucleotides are TGTGCCAGCAGCTTGCAGGGCAGGGTGCTATTACCCCTCCACTTT. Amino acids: CASSLQGRVLLPLHF.

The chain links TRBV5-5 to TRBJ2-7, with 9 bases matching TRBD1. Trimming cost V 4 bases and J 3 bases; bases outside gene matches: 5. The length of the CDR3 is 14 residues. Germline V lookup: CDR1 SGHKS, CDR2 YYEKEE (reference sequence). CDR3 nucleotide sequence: TGTGCCAGCAGCCCCGGACAGGGGTACTACGAGCAGTACTTC. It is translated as CASSPGQGYYEQYF. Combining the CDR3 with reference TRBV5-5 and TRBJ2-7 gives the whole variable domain DAGVTQSPTHLIKTRGQQVTLRCSPISGHKSVSWYQQVLGQGPQFIFQYYEKEERGRGNFPDRFSARQFPNYSSELNVNALLLGDSALYLCASSPGQGYYEQYFGPGTRLTVT.

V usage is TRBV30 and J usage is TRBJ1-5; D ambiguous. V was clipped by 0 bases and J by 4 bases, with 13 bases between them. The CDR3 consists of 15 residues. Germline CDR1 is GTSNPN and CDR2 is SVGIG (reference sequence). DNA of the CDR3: TGTGCCTGGAGTGTACGAGGAATCGCAAATCAGCCCCAGCATTTT. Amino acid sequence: CAWSVRGIANQPQHF.

CDR3 sequence (DNA): TGTGCCAGTAAAAGGGGGACCGAGAACACCGGGGAGCTGTTTTTT. Protein sequence: CASKRGTENTGELFF. The chain uses TRBV19 and TRBJ2-2, with D perhaps TRBD1 (6 bases). Germline assignment: CDR1 LNHDA and CDR2 SQIVND (reference sequence). The CDR3 runs to 15 residues. V was pared by 7 bases and J by 1 base, with 13 bases between.

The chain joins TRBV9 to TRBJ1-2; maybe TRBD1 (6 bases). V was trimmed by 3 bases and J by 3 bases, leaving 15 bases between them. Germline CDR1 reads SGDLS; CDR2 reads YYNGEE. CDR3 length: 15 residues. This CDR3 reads CASSDGTLTYYGYTF. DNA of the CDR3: TGTGCCAGCAGCGACGGGACACTGACGTACTATGGCTACACCTTC.

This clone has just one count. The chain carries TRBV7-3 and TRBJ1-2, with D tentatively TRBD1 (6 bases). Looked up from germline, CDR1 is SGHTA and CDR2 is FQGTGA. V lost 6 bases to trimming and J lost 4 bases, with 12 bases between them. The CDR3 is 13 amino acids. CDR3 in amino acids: CASSMDRAYGYTF. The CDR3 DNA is TGTGCCAGCAGTATGGACAGAGCCTATGGCTACACCTTC.

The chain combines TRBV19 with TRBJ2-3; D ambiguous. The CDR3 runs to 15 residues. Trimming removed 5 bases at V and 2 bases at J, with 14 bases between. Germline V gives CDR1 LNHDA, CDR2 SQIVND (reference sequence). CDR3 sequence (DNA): TGTGCCAGTAGTGTAGGCGGCGCGGCCACAGATACGCAGTATTTT. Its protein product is CASSVGGAATDTQYF.

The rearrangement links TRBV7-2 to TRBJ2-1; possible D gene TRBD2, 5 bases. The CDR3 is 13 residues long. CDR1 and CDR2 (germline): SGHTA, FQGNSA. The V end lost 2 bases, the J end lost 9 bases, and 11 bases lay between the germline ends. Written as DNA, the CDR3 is TGTGCCAGCAGCTTAAGAAAGAGCGGTGAGCAGTTCTTC. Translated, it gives CASSLRKSGEQFF.

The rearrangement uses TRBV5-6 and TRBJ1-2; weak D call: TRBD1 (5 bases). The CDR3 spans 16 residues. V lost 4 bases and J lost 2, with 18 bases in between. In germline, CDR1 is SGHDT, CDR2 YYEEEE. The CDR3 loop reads CASSPRRTEGNYGYTF. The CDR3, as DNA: TGTGCCAGCAGCCCCCGACGGACGGAGGGGAACTATGGCTACACCTTC.

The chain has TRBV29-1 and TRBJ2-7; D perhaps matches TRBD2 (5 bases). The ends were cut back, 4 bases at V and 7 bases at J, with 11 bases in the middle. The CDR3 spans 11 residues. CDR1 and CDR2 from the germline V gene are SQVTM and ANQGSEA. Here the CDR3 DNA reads TGCAGCGTTGGGGATGGGGAGGAGCAGTACTTC. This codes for CSVGDGEEQYF.

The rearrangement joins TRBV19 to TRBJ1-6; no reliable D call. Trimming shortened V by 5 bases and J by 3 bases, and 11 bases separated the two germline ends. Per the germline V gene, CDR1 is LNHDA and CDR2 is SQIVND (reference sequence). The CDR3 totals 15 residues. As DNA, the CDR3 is TGTGCCAGTAGTGACCGCGGGTTCTATAATTCACCCCTCCACTTT. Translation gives CASSDRGFYNSPLHF.

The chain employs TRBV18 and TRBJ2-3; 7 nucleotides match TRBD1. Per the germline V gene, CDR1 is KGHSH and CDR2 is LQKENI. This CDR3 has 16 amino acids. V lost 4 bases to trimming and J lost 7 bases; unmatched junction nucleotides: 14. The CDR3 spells CASSLSPTGSGYTQYF. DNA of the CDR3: TGTGCCAGCTCACTTTCCCCGACAGGGTCAGGGTATACGCAGTATTTT.

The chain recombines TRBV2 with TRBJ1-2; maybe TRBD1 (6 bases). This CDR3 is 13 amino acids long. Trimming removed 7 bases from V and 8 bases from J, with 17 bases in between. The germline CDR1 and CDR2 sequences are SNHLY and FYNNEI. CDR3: CASTLQGIEGYTF. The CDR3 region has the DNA TGTGCCAGCACCCTACAGGGAATTGAAGGCTACACCTTC.

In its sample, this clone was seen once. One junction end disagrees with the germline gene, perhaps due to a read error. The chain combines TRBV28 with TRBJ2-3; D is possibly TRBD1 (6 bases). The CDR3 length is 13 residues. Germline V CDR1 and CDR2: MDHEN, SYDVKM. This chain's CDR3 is CASAHLTGPSMDF. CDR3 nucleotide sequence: TGTGCCAGCGCCCATTTAACAGGGCCTAGCATGGATTTT.

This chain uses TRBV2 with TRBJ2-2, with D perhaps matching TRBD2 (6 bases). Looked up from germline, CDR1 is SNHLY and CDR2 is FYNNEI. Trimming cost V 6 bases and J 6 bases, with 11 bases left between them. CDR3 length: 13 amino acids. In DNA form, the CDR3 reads TGTGCCAGCAGGAGGGAGGTGGCCGGGGAGCTGTTTTTT. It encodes CASRREVAGELFF.

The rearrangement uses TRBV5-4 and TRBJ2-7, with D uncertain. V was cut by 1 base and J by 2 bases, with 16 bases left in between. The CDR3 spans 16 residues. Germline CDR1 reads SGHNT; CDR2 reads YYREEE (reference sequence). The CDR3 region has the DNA TGTGCCAGCAGCTTGTGGTCGCCCCTTGGCCCCTACGAGCAGTACTTC. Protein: CASSLWSPLGPYEQYF.

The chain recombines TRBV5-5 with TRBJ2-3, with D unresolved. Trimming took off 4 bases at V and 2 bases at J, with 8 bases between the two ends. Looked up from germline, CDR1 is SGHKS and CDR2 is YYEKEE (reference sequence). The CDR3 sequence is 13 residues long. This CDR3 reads CASSRGATDTQYF. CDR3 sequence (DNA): TGTGCCAGCAGCCGCGGAGCCACAGATACGCAGTATTTT.

The CDR3 region is CASSRLGLRQYV. CDR3 DNA: TGTGCCAGCAGCCGGCTTGGACTACGGCAGTACGTC. This chain connects TRBV28 to TRBJ2-7; D is perhaps TRBD2 (6 bases). This CDR3 has 12 residues. Between the trimmed V and J ends, which lost 6 bases and 9 bases, there was a span of 15 bases. Germline V CDR1 and CDR2: MDHEN, SYDVKM.

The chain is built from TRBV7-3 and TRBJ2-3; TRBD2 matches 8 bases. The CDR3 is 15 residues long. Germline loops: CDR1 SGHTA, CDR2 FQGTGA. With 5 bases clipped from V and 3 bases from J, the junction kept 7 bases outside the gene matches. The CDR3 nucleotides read TGTGCCAGCAGCCAACTAGCGGTTTCTACAGATACGCAGTATTTT. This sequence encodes CASSQLAVSTDTQYF. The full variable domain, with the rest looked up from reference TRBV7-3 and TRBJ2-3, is GAGVSQTPSNKVTEKGKYVELRCDPISGHTALYWYRQSLGQGPEFLIYFQGTGAADDSGLPNDRFFAVRPEGSVSTLKIQRTERGDSAVYLCASSQLAVSTDTQYFGPGTRLTVL.

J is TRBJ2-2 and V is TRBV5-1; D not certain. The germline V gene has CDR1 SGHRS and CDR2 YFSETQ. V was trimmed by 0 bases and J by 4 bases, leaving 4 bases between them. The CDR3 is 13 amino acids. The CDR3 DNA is TGCGCCAGCAGCTTGGCCTCCACCGGGGAGCTGTTTTTT. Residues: CASSLASTGELFF.

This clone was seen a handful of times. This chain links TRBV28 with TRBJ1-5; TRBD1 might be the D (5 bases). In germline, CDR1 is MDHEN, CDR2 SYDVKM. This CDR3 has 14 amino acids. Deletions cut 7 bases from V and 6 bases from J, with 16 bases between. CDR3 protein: CASTKTGGFQPQHF. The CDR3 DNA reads TGTGCCAGCACCAAAACGGGGGGGTTTCAGCCCCAGCATTTT.

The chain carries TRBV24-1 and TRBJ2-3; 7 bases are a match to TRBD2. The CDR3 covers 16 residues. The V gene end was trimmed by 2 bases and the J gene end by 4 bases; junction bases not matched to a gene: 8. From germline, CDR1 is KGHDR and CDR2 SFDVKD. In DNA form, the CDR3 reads TGTGCCACCAGTGATTCGGGGGGAGGGCCCCCAGATACGCAGTATTTT. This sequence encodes CATSDSGGGPPDTQYF.

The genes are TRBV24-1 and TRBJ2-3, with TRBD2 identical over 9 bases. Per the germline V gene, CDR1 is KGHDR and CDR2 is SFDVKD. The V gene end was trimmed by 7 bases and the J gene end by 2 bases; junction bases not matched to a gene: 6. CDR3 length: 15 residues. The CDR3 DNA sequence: TGTGCCACCAGCCAAGCGGGGGGATTCACAGATACGCAGTATTTT. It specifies CATSQAGGFTDTQYF.

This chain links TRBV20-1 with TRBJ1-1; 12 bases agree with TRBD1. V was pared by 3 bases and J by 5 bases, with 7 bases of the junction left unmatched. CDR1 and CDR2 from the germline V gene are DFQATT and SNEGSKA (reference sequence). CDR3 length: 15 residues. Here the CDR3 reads CSASRDRGLRTEAFF. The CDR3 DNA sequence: TGCAGTGCTAGTCGGGACAGGGGGCTTAGGACTGAAGCTTTCTTT.

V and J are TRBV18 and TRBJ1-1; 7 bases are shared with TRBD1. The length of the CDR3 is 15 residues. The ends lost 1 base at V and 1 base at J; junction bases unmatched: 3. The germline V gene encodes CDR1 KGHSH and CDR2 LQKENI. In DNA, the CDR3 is TGTGCCAGCTCACCACGAAGGACAGGGAACACTGAAGCTTTCTTT. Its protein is CASSPRRTGNTEAFF.

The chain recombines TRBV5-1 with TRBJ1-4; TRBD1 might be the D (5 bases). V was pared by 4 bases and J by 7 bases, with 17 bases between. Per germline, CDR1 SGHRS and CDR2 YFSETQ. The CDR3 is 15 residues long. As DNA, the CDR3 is TGCGCCAGCAGCCCGGACGGGGGTTCGGGTGAAAAACTGTTTTTT. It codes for CASSPDGGSGEKLFF.

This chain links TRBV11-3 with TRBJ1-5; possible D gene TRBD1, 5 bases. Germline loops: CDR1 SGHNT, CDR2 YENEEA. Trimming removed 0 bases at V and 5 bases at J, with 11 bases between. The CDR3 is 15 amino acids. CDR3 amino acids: CASSLDRSTDQPQHF. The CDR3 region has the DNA TGTGCCAGCAGCTTAGATCGTTCGACAGATCAGCCCCAGCATTTT.

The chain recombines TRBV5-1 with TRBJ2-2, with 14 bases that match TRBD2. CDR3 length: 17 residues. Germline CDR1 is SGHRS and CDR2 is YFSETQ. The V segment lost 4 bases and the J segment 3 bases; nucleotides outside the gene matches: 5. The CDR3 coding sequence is TGCGCCAGCAGCACCGGGACTAGCGGGGGTTACACCGGGGAGCTGTTTTTT. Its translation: CASSTGTSGGYTGELFF.